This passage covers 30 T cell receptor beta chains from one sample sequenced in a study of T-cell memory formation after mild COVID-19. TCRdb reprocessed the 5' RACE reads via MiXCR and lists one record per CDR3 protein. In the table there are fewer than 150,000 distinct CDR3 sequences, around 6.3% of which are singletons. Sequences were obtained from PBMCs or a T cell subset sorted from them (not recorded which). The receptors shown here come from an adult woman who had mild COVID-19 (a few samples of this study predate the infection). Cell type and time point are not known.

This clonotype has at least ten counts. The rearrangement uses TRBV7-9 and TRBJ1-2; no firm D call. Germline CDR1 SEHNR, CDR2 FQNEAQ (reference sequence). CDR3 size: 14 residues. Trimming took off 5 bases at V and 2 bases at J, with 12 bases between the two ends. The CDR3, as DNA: TGTGCCAGCAGCGTTGGCGGGCAGAACTATGGCTACACCTTC. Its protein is CASSVGGQNYGYTF. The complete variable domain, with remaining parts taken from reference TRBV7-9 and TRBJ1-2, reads DTGVSQNPRHKITKRGQNVTFRCDPISEHNRLYWYRQTLGQGPEFLTYFQNEAQLEKSRLLSDRFSAERPKGSFSTLEIQRTEQGDSAMYLCASSVGGQNYGYTFGSGTRLTVV.

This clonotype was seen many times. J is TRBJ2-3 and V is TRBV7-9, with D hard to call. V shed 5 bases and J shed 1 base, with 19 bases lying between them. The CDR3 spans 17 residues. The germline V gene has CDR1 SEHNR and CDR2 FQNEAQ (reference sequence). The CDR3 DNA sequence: TGTGCCAGCAGCCCCGGTTTTCTACACGATGGCACAGATACGCAGTATTTT. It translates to CASSPGFLHDGTDTQYF.

This CDR3 reads CASSLYREWEKLFF. The CDR3 DNA reads as TGTGCCAGCAGTTTATACCGCGAGTGGGAAAAACTGTTTTTT. The J gene is TRBJ1-4, the V gene TRBV12-3 or TRBV12-4; D unclear. This CDR3 spans 14 amino acids. Trimming removed 2 bases at V and 8 bases at J, with 12 bases between.

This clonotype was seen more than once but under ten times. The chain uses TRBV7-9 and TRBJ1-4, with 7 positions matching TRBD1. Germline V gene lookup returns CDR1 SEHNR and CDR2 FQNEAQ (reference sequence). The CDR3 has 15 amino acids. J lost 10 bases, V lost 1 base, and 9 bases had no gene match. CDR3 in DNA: TGTGCCAGCAGCTTAGACCCGACAGGGAGAGGAAAACTGTTTTTT. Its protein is CASSLDPTGRGKLFF.

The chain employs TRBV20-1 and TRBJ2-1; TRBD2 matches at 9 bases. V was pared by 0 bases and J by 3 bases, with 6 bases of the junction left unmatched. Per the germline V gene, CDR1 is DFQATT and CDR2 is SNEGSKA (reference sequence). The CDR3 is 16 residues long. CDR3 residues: CSARDIGGGDYNEQFF. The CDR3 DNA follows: TGCAGTGCTAGAGATATTGGCGGGGGGGACTACAATGAGCAGTTCTTC.

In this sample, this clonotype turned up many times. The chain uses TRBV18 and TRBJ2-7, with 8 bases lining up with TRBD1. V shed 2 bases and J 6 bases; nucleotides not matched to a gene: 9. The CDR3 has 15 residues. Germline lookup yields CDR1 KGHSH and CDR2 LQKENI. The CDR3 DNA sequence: TGTGCCAGCTCACCAGGCAGGGGGCGAATTAGCGAGCAGTACTTC. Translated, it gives CASSPGRGRISEQYF.

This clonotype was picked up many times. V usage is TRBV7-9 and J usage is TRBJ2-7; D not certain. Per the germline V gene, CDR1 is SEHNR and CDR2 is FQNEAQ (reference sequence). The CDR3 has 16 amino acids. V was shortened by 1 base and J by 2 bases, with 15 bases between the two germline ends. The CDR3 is CASSLVSRIGAYEQYF. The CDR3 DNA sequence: TGTGCCAGCAGCTTAGTATCACGGATTGGGGCCTACGAGCAGTACTTC.

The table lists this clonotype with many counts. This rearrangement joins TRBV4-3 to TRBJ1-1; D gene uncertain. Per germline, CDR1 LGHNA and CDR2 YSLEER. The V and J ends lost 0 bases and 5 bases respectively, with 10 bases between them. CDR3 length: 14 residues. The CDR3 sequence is CASSQEWAGTEAFF. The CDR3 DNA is TGCGCCAGCAGCCAAGAGTGGGCGGGGACTGAAGCTTTCTTT.

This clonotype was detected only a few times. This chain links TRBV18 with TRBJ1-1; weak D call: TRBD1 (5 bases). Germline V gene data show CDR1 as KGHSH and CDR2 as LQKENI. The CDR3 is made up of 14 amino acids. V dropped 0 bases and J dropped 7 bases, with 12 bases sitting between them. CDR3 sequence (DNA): TGTGCCAGCTCACCACCCACACAGGCTGATGAAGCTTTCTTT. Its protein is CASSPPTQADEAFF.

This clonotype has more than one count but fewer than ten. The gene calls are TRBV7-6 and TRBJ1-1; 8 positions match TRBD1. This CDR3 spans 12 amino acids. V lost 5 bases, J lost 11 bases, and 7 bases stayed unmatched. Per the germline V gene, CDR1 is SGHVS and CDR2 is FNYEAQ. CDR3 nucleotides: TGTGCCAGCAGCCCCGGACAGGGAGCGGCTTTCTTT. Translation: CASSPGQGAAFF.

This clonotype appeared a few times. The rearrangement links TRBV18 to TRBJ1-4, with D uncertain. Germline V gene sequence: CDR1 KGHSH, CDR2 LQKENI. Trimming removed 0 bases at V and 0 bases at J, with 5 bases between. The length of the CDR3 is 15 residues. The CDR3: CASSPPQPTNEKLFF. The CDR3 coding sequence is TGTGCCAGCTCACCACCGCAACCAACTAATGAAAAACTGTTTTTT.

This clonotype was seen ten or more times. The CDR3 reads CSARVIGWGTEAFF. CDR3 DNA: TGCAGTGCTAGAGTAATCGGTTGGGGGACTGAAGCTTTCTTT. The chain carries TRBV20-1 and TRBJ1-1, with D maybe TRBD1 (5 bases). The V gene's germline CDR1 is DFQATT and CDR2 SNEGSKA (reference sequence). The CDR3 has 14 amino acids. V shed 1 base and J shed 5 bases, with 14 bases lying between them.

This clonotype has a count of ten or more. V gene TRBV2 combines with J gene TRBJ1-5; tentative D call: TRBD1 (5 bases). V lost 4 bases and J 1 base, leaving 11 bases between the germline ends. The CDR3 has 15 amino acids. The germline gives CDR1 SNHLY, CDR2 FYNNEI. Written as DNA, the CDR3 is TGTGCCAGCAGTGGTGCAGGGATCAGCAATCAGCCCCAGCATTTT. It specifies CASSGAGISNQPQHF.

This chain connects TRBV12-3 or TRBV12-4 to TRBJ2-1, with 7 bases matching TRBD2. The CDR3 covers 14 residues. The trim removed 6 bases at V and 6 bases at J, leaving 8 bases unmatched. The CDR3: CASRAGGTTNEQFF. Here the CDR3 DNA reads TGTGCCAGCAGGGCCGGGGGGACGACCAATGAGCAGTTCTTC.

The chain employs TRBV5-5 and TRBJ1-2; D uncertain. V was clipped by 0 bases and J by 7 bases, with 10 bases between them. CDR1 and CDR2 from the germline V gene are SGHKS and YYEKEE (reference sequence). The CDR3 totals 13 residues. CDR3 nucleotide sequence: TGTGCCAGCAGCTTGGCCCCCCTCAGTGGCTACACCTTC. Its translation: CASSLAPLSGYTF.

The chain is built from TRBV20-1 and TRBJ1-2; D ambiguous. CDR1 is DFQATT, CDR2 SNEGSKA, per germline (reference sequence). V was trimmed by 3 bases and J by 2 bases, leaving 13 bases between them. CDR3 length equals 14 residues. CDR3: CSASSRGRNYGYTF. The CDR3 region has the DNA TGCAGTGCTAGTAGCCGAGGACGCAACTATGGCTACACCTTC.

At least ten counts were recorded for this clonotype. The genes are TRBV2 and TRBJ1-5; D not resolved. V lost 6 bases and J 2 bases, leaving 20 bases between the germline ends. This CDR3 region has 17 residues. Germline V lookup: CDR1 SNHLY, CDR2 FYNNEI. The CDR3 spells CASSHEQWNEGNQPQHF. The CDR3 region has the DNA TGTGCCAGCAGCCACGAACAGTGGAACGAGGGCAATCAGCCCCAGCATTTT.

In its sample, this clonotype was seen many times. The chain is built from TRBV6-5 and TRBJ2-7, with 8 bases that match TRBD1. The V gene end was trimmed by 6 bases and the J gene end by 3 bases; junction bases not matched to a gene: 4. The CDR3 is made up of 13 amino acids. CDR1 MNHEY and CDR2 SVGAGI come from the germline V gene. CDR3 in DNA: TGTGCCAGCAGAAGAGACAGGGGCTACGAGCAGTACTTC. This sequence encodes CASRRDRGYEQYF.

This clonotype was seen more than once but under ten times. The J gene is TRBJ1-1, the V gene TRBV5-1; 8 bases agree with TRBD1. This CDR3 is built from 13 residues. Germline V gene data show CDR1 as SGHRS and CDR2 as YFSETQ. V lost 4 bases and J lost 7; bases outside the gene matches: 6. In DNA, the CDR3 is TGCGCCAGCAGCGCGGACAGGGATGTTGAAGCTTTCTTT. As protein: CASSADRDVEAFF.

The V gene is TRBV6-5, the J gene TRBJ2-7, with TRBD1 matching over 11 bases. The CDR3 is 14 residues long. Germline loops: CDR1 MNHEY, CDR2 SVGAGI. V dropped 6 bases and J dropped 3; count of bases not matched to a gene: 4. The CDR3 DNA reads TGTGCCAGCAGGGGTGGGACAGGGGGCTACGAGCAGTACTTC. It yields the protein CASRGGTGGYEQYF.

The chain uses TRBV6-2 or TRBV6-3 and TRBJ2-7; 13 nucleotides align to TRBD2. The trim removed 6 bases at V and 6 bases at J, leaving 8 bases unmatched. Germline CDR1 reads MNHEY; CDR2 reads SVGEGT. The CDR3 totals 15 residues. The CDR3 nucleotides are TGTGCCAGCAGGCCAACTAGCGGGAGGGCCAGCGAGCAGTACTTC. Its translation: CASRPTSGRASEQYF.

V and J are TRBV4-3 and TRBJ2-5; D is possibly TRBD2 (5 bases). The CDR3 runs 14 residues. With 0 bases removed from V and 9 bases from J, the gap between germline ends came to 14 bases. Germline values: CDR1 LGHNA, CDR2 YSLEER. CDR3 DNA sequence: TGCGCCAGCAGCCAAGACAGCATTAGAGGGTCCCAGTACTTC. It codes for CASSQDSIRGSQYF.

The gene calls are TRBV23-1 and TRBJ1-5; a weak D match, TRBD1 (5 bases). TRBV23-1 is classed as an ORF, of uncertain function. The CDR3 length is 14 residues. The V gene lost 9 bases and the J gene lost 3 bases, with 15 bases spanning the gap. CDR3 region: CARKRGSSNQPQHF. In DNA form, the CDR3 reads TGCGCCAGGAAACGGGGGAGTTCCAATCAGCCCCAGCATTTT.

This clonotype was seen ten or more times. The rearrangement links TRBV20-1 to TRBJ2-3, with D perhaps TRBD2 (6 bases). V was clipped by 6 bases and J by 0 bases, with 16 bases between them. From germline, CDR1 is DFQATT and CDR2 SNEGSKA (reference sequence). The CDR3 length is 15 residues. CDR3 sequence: CSARRTKPSTDTQYF. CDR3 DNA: TGCAGTGCCCGACGGACTAAACCTAGCACAGATACGCAGTATTTT.

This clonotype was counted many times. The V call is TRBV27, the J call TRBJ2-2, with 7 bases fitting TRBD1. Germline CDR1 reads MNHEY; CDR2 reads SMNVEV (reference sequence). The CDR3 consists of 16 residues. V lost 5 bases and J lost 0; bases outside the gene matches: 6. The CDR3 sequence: CASSDRAGTNTGELFF. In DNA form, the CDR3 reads TGTGCCAGCAGTGACAGGGCTGGTACGAACACCGGGGAGCTGTTTTTT.

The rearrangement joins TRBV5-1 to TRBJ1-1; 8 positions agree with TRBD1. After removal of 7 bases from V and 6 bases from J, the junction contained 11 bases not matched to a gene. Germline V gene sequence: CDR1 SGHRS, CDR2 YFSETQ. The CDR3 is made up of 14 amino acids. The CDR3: CASRGQTGAAEAFF. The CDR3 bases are TGCGCCAGCCGGGGCCAGACAGGGGCGGCTGAAGCTTTCTTT.

As DNA, the CDR3 is TGTGCCAGCAGCCAAGGTGGCCGGGGCGAGCAGTACTTC. This sequence encodes CASSQGGRGEQYF. This sequence joins TRBV3-1 and TRBJ2-7; possibly TRBD2 for D (5 bases). The CDR3 totals 13 residues. Germline CDR1 is LGHDT and CDR2 is YNNKEL (reference sequence). The V end was cut by 1 base, the J end by 6 bases, with 10 bases between.

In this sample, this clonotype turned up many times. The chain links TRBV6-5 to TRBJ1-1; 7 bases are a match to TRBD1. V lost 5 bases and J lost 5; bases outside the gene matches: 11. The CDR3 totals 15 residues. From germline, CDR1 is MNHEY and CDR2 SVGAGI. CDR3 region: CASSGRQGGRTEAFF. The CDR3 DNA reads TGTGCCAGCAGTGGCCGACAGGGAGGTCGGACTGAAGCTTTCTTT.

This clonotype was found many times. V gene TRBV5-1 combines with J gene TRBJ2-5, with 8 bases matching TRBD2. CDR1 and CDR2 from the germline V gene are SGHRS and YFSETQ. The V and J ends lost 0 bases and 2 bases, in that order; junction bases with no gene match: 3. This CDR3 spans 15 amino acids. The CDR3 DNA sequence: TGCGCCAGCAGCTTGGACCCGGGAGGGCAAGAGACCCAGTACTTC. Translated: CASSLDPGGQETQYF.

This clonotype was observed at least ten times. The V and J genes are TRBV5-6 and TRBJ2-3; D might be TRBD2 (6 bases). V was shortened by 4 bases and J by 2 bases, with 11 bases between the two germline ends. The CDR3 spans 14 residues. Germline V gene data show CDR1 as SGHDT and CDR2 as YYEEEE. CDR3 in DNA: TGTGCCAGCAGCGCCGGGACTTACACAGATACGCAGTATTTT. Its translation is CASSAGTYTDTQYF.